This T cell receptor beta chain was obtained from a study of graft-versus-host responses after intestinal transplantation. CDR3 length: 19 amino acids. V shed 1 base and J 2 bases; nucleotides not matched to a gene: 14. CDR1 is ENHRY, CDR2 SYGVKD, per germline. Study-wide results and caveats: Early HvG declines after transplant were associated with peak circulating GvH clone levels. Some GvH clones were seen earlier in gut or blood, suggesting intestinal origin.

Sequencing was performed with immunoSEQ multiplex PCR; in TCRdb, only in-frame clones are kept and a portion is missing. Here the sample spans over 60,000 clones, around nine tenths being singletons. About this clone itself: Its antigen is unidentified.

Tissue processing of the graft released intraepithelial and lamina propria lymphocytes from it. The V gene is TRBV10-3, the J gene TRBJ2-5; 9 nucleotides align to TRBD2. The sequence was obtained from a human patient who received an intestinal transplant, so some T cells may come from the graft donor. Here the sequenced sample was ileum tissue, taken about 350 days after transplant. This chain's CDR3 is CAISEYPLTSGEPQETQYF. CDR3 nucleotide sequence: TGTGCCATCAGTGAGTACCCGCTGACTAGCGGAGAGCCGCAAGAGACCCAGTACTTC.